One sample yielded the 29 T cell receptor beta chains listed below, sequenced in a study of T cell changes during pregnancy in multiple sclerosis. Sequenced by immunoSEQ multiplex PCR; TCRdb stores in-frame clones only, minus some. Of tens of thousands of clones in the sample, roughly 87% were seen once. The sequenced sample was CD8+ T cells from peripheral blood mononuclear cells, obtained after pregnancy. These receptors were taken from a female donor with multiple sclerosis, enrolled in a pregnancy study.

The rearrangement joins TRBV6-1 to TRBJ2-7; D perhaps matches TRBD2 (6 bases). Deletions cut 2 bases from V and 0 bases from J, with 17 bases between. The CDR3 sequence is 17 residues long. Germline lookup yields CDR1 MNHNS and CDR2 SASEGT. The CDR3 sequence is CASSELSAGSNSYEQYF. DNA for the CDR3: TGTGCCAGCAGTGAATTATCGGCGGGATCTAACTCCTACGAGCAGTACTTC.

The chain links TRBV14 to TRBJ2-1; 16 bases match TRBD2. Germline CDR1 reads SGHDN; CDR2 reads FVKESK. V trimming: 6 bases; J trimming: 7 bases; junction bases outside the gene matches: 9. The CDR3 runs to 17 residues. The CDR3 spells CASRAGTSGRAWNEQFF. As DNA, the CDR3 is TGTGCCAGCAGGGCCGGGACTAGCGGGAGGGCCTGGAATGAGCAGTTCTTC. Full variable domain (remainder filled in from reference TRBV14 and TRBJ2-1): EAGVTQFPSHSVIEKGQTVTLRCDPISGHDNLYWYRRVMGKEIKFLLHFVKESKQDESGMPNNRFLAERTGGTYSTLKVQPAELEDSGVYFCASRAGTSGRAWNEQFFGPGTRLTVL.

This clone has only one observation. V and J are TRBV18 and TRBJ1-2; no clear D gene. The V gene lost 3 bases and the J gene lost 4 bases, with 15 bases spanning the gap. CDR3 length equals 15 residues. The V gene's germline CDR1 is KGHSH and CDR2 LQKENI. In nucleotides, the CDR3 is TGTGCCAGCTCACCTCTGGCCACCGTATCCTATGGCTACACCTTC. This codes for CASSPLATVSYGYTF.

This sequence joins TRBV18 and TRBJ2-1; 7 nucleotides agree with TRBD2. Trimming cost V 6 bases and J 7 bases; bases outside gene matches: 6. Germline V lookup: CDR1 KGHSH, CDR2 LQKENI. The CDR3 length is 13 residues. The DNA of the CDR3 is TGTGCCAGCTCCGGGGACTACCGGAATGAGCAGTTCTTC. Its protein product is CASSGDYRNEQFF.

CDR3 residues: CASSTRQAPRVSDSYNEQFF. CDR3 DNA: TGTGCCAGCTCAACCCGACAGGCCCCCCGGGTCAGCGACTCCTACAATGAGCAGTTCTTC. The chain carries TRBV18 and TRBJ2-1, with D perhaps matching TRBD1 (6 bases). Germline CDR1 KGHSH, CDR2 LQKENI. The V and J ends lost 5 bases and 0 bases respectively, with 26 bases between them. The CDR3 sequence is 20 residues long.

The chain recombines TRBV11-2 with TRBJ2-7; TRBD2 matches at 11 bases. Germline lookup yields CDR1 SGHAT and CDR2 FQNNGV. With V trimmed by 7 bases and J by 4 bases, 9 bases remained unmatched. The CDR3 consists of 15 residues. The DNA for the CDR3 is TGTGCCAGCACCCTAGCGGGGGGCGCATCGTACGAGCAGTACTTC. Amino acids: CASTLAGGASYEQYF.

This rearrangement joins TRBV5-6 to TRBJ1-5; D remains unclear. CDR1 and CDR2 (germline): SGHDT, YYEEEE. The CDR3 length is 13 residues. V lost 0 bases, J lost 4 bases, and 5 bases lay in between. The CDR3 DNA reads TGTGCCAGCAGCTTGGGAGCAAATCAGCCCCAGCATTTT. It translates to CASSLGANQPQHF.

In DNA, the CDR3 is TGCGCCAGCAGCCAAGGCCGTGACCCCTTCGGGTCCTACGAGCAGTACTTC. Translating it yields CASSQGRDPFGSYEQYF. V gene TRBV4-1 combines with J gene TRBJ2-7; D call uncertain. Trimming took off 1 base at V and 1 base at J, with 17 bases between the two ends. The CDR3 contains 17 residues. The V gene's germline CDR1 is MGHRA and CDR2 YSYEKL.

The chain joins TRBV6-1 to TRBJ2-6, with D possibly being TRBD1 (5 bases). Germline values: CDR1 MNHNS, CDR2 SASEGT. This CDR3 has 15 amino acids. Trimming cost V 6 bases and J 1 base, with 10 bases left between them. CDR3 region: CASSIRASGANVLTF. The DNA for the CDR3 is TGTGCCAGCAGCATCAGGGCGTCTGGGGCCAACGTCCTGACTTTC.

This chain joins TRBV9 and TRBJ1-2, with 7 positions matching TRBD1. Unmatched junction bases numbered 7, after V lost 2 bases and J lost 3 bases. Per germline, CDR1 SGDLS and CDR2 YYNGEE. This CDR3 has 15 residues. The CDR3 loop reads CASSVFDRVDYGYTF. The CDR3 DNA is TGTGCCAGCAGCGTGTTTGACAGGGTGGACTATGGCTACACCTTC. Variable domain in full (rest from reference TRBV9 and TRBJ1-2): DSGVTQTPKHLITATGQRVTLRCSPRSGDLSVYWYQQSLDQGLQFLIQYYNGEERAKGNILERFSAQQFPDLHSELNLSSLELGDSALYFCASSVFDRVDYGYTFGSGTRLTVV.

V is TRBV5-5 and J is TRBJ1-4; 9 nucleotides line up with TRBD1. This CDR3 spans 15 amino acids. V was clipped by 2 bases and J by 8 bases; unmatched bases: 7. CDR1 SGHKS and CDR2 YYEKEE come from the germline V gene (reference sequence). The CDR3 sequence: CASSLQGADGEKLFF. In DNA, the CDR3 is TGTGCCAGCAGCTTACAGGGGGCGGATGGGGAAAAACTGTTTTTT.

The V and J genes are TRBV4-2 and TRBJ2-1, with TRBD1 as a possible D gene (5 bases). The germline V gene has CDR1 LGHNA and CDR2 YNFKEQ. This CDR3 has 14 residues. V lost 3 bases and J lost 11, with 17 bases in between. This CDR3 is CASSQAPGQPKQFF. CDR3 sequence (DNA): TGTGCCAGCAGCCAGGCCCCAGGGCAACCTAAGCAGTTCTTC.

The chain combines TRBV6-5 with TRBJ2-1, with 13 bases that match TRBD2. V gave up 6 bases and J gave up 8 bases; unmatched junction bases: 4. CDR3 size: 14 residues. Looked up from germline, CDR1 is MNHEY and CDR2 is SVGAGI. The CDR3 DNA reads TGTGCCAGCAGGGGACTAGCGGGAATGGATGAGCAGTTCTTC. As protein: CASRGLAGMDEQFF.

This clone was observed a few times. Mismatch with germline at one junction end may stem from a read error. This chain links TRBV7-7 with TRBJ2-1; TRBD1 is a possible D gene (6 bases). CDR3 length: 18 residues. In germline, CDR1 is SSHAT, CDR2 FNYEAQ (reference sequence). CDR3 coding DNA: TGTGCTAGCAGCCAATACCCTCTGGGGACAAGCTCCTACAATGAGCAGTTCTTC. This translates into CASSQYPLGTSSYNEQFF.

This clone was observed once. This chain joins TRBV5-1 and TRBJ1-2, with 11 bases aligning to TRBD1. Germline V CDR1 and CDR2: SGHRS, YFSETQ. V was clipped by 3 bases and J by 6 bases; unmatched bases: 4. This CDR3 comprises 14 residues. The CDR3 sequence: CASSWTGGGDGYTF. The CDR3 nucleotides are TGCGCCAGCAGCTGGACAGGGGGCGGTGATGGCTACACCTTC.

V is TRBV7-9 and J is TRBJ2-7, with 7 nucleotides matching TRBD2. Germline V gives CDR1 SEHNR, CDR2 FQNEAQ (reference sequence). With 2 bases clipped from V and 1 base from J, the junction kept 8 bases outside the gene matches. The CDR3 covers 16 residues. The CDR3, as DNA: TGTGCCAGCAGCTTATTATCGGGGGGACTTTCCTACGAGCAGTACTTC. It translates to CASSLLSGGLSYEQYF. Drawing the rest from reference TRBV7-9 and TRBJ2-7, the complete variable domain is DTGVSQNPRHKITKRGQNVTFRCDPISEHNRLYWYRQTLGQGPEFLTYFQNEAQLEKSRLLSDRFSAERPKGSFSTLEIQRTEQGDSAMYLCASSLLSGGLSYEQYFGPGTRLTVT.

This clone showed up just a few times. The chain employs TRBV5-6 and TRBJ1-1, with a possible D match to TRBD1 (6 bases). V was trimmed by 2 bases and J by 7 bases, leaving 9 bases between them. This CDR3 comprises 12 residues. Germline V gives CDR1 SGHDT, CDR2 YYEEEE. In nucleotides, the CDR3 is TGTGCCAGCAGCTTAATACAGGGTGAAGCTTTCTTT. Its protein product is CASSLIQGEAFF. Full variable domain (missing parts from reference TRBV5-6 and TRBJ1-1): DAGVTQSPTHLIKTRGQQVTLRCSPKSGHDTVSWYQQALGQGPQFIFQYYEEEERQRGNFPDRFSGHQFPNYSSELNVNALLLGDSALYLCASSLIQGEAFFGQGTRLTVV.

V is TRBV5-5 and J is TRBJ1-2; 7 nucleotides align to TRBD1. The CDR3 runs 13 residues. The J segment lost 4 bases and the V segment lost 4 bases, leaving 4 bases of the junction unmatched. Germline V gene data show CDR1 as SGHKS and CDR2 as YYEKEE (reference sequence). The CDR3 DNA is TGTGCCAGCAGCCTCGGGACAGTCTATGGCTACACCTTC. As protein: CASSLGTVYGYTF.

V gene TRBV7-9 combines with J gene TRBJ2-1; no firm D call. V was pared by 5 bases and J by 8 bases, with 10 bases between. The CDR3 is 12 amino acids. CDR1 SEHNR and CDR2 FQNEAQ come from the germline V gene (reference sequence). CDR3 DNA sequence: TGTGCCAGCAGCCTGGAGCTCGATGAGCAGTTCTTC. Translation: CASSLELDEQFF.

This chain connects TRBV5-4 to TRBJ2-7; 8 bases map to TRBD2. Germline assignment: CDR1 SGHNT and CDR2 YYREEE (reference sequence). V lost 5 bases and J lost 5; bases outside the gene matches: 6. The CDR3 loop spans 13 amino acids. The DNA for the CDR3 is TGTGCCAGCAGGGACGGGACTAGTAACGAGCAGTACTTC. Amino acids: CASRDGTSNEQYF.

CDR3 amino acids: CASSSPGQGLYNEQFF. In DNA form, the CDR3 reads TGTGCCAGTAGTTCCCCGGGACAGGGACTCTACAATGAGCAGTTCTTC. This chain uses TRBV19 with TRBJ2-1, with TRBD1 identical over 9 bases. This CDR3 region has 16 residues. The germline V gene has CDR1 LNHDA and CDR2 SQIVND (reference sequence). J gave up 3 bases and V 5 bases, and 8 bases lay outside the gene matches.

The chain combines TRBV5-1 with TRBJ1-1, with 11 nucleotides matching TRBD1. The CDR3 has 15 residues. With V trimmed by 4 bases and J by 5 bases, 7 bases remained unmatched. Germline V gene sequence: CDR1 SGHRS, CDR2 YFSETQ. CDR3 residues: CASSPRDRGRTEAFF. DNA of the CDR3: TGCGCCAGCAGCCCCCGGGACAGGGGGAGAACTGAAGCTTTCTTT. The full variable domain, in which reference TRBV5-1 and TRBJ1-1 provide the parts outside the CDR3, is KAGVTQTPRYLIKTRGQQVTLSCSPISGHRSVSWYQQTPGQGLQFLFEYFSETQRNKGNFPGRFSGRQFSNSRSEMNVSTLELGDSALYLCASSPRDRGRTEAFFGQGTRLTVV.

This clone was detected once. This rearrangement joins TRBV2 to TRBJ2-7, with D tentatively TRBD2 (5 bases). Germline V gene lookup returns CDR1 SNHLY and CDR2 FYNNEI. V was pared by 4 bases and J by 2 bases, with 12 bases between. The CDR3 contains 14 residues. The CDR3 nucleotides are TGTGCCAGCAGTGTGTTGGGAGACACCTACGAGCAGTACTTC. It encodes CASSVLGDTYEQYF.

The V gene is TRBV27, the J gene TRBJ2-7; D perhaps matches TRBD1 (6 bases). The CDR3 is made up of 13 amino acids. Germline-derived CDR1 and CDR2 are MNHEY and SMNVEV (reference sequence). V was trimmed by 2 bases and J by 5 bases, leaving 10 bases between them. Here the CDR3 reads CASSLQGSHEQYF. The CDR3 DNA reads TGTGCCAGCAGTTTACAGGGGTCCCACGAGCAGTACTTC.

This clone was found a few times. This rearrangement joins TRBV6-5 to TRBJ2-1; TRBD1 agrees at 7 bases. V shed 6 bases and J 4 bases; nucleotides not matched to a gene: 3. The CDR3 is 13 residues long. Germline V gives CDR1 MNHEY, CDR2 SVGAGI. The CDR3 DNA follows: TGTGCCAGCAGCCGGGACAGTTACAATGAGCAGTTCTTC. Residues: CASSRDSYNEQFF.

The V gene is TRBV7-9, the J gene TRBJ2-1; 11 positions match TRBD2. J lost 4 bases, V lost 5 bases, and 4 bases had no gene match. Germline assignment: CDR1 SEHNR and CDR2 FQNEAQ (reference sequence). CDR3 length: 15 amino acids. The CDR3 here is CASSLGLAEYNEQFF. CDR3 coding DNA: TGTGCCAGCAGCCTGGGACTAGCGGAGTACAATGAGCAGTTCTTC.

This clone was detected a few times. The V call is TRBV7-6, the J call TRBJ2-7; D is unclear. Trimming removed 1 base at V and 2 bases at J, with 18 bases between. The CDR3 totals 17 residues. Per the germline V gene, CDR1 is SGHVS and CDR2 is FNYEAQ. The CDR3 region is CASSLEVWRQTPYEQYF. The CDR3 bases are TGTGCCAGCAGCTTAGAGGTGTGGCGGCAGACCCCCTACGAGCAGTACTTC.

V is TRBV7-2 and J is TRBJ2-1, with 11 bases fitting TRBD2. The CDR3 extends over 15 amino acids. V shed 5 bases, J shed 8 bases, and the junction held 8 bases outside the gene matches. CDR1 and CDR2 from the germline V gene are SGHTA and FQGNSA. Here the CDR3 reads CASSPWTSGYDEQFF. The CDR3 DNA follows: TGTGCCAGCAGCCCTTGGACTAGCGGGTATGATGAGCAGTTCTTC.

V is TRBV28 and J is TRBJ2-7; no clear D gene. The CDR3 loop spans 14 amino acids. Trimming took off 0 bases at V and 4 bases at J, with 10 bases between the two ends. Germline CDR1 MDHEN, CDR2 SYDVKM. The CDR3 protein is CASSLWTMTYEQYF. CDR3 DNA: TGTGCCAGCAGTTTATGGACGATGACTTACGAGCAGTACTTC.